A selection of T cell receptor beta chains follows, all from one sample in a study of blood T cell repertoires in COVID-19. Sequencing was performed with immunoSEQ multiplex PCR; in TCRdb, only in-frame clones are kept and a portion is missing. The table records some 340,000 clones, 90% to 95% of them present only once. The sample was PBMCs or T cells enriched from blood (not recorded which). The receptors were gathered from a woman aged 25-40 years who had been exposed to COVID-19. Both conserved end residues are part of each CDR3. The order of the fields is V gene, D gene, clone size, J gene, CDR3 DNA, CDR3 protein. A D gene is named only where the DNA matches it firmly. Size is stated for part of the rows, as once, few or many counts, or as a class when the clone is expanded.

>TRBV6-5|TRBD1|-|TRBJ1-4
TGTGCCAGCAGGATACAGGGGCGGAGTGAAAAACTGTTTTTT
CASRIQGRSEKLFF
>TRBV5-1|TRBD1|-|TRBJ1-2
TGCGCCAGCAGCGCCGACAGGGGTAGCTATGGCTACACCTTC
CASSADRGSYGYTF
>TRBV9|TRBD2|-|TRBJ2-3
TGTGCCAGCAGCGGACTAGCGGGAGCGATCACAGATACGCAGTATTTT
CASSGLAGAITDTQYF
>TRBV30|TRBD2|-|TRBJ2-2
TGTGCCTGGAGTCACGGGACTAGGGCGGCCGGGGAGCTGTTTTTT
CAWSHGTRAAGELFF
>TRBV12-3/TRBV12-4|TRBD2|-|TRBJ2-1
TGTGCCAGCTGGACTAGCGGGTACAATGAGCAGTTCTTC
CASWTSGYNEQFF
>TRBV5-1|TRBD1|-|TRBJ2-7
TGCGCCAGCAGCTTGAGGGGTGACAGGGGAATTACCTACGAGCAGTACTTC
CASSLRGDRGITYEQYF
>TRBV3-1/TRBV3-2|-|-|TRBJ1-4
TGTGCCAGCAGCCAATACAGAACTAATGAAAAACTGTTTTTT
CASSQYRTNEKLFF
>TRBV14|-|-|TRBJ1-2
TGTGCCAGCAGCCTACAGTATAACTATGGCTACACCTTC
CASSLQYNYGYTF
>TRBV5-1|-|once|TRBJ2-7
TGCGCCAGCAGCTTTCTCACAGGCTCCTACGAGCAGTACTTC
CASSFLTGSYEQYF
>TRBV10-3|-|-|TRBJ1-1
TGTGCCATCTCCCCGGGTCCGGGGACTGAAGCTTTCTTT
CAISPGPGTEAFF
>TRBV5-1|-|once|TRBJ1-6
TGCGCCAGCAGGCCAGGGGACATAGGCTGGTCCTATAATTCACCCCTCCACTTT
CASRPGDIGWSYNSPLHF
>TRBV7-9|TRBD1|-|TRBJ1-2
TGTGCCAGCAGCCGGACAGGGGGGTACTATGGCTACACCTTC
CASSRTGGYYGYTF
>TRBV5-6|-|-|TRBJ2-3
TGTGCCAGCAGCCTAAATCAGGGGATCGGAGCAGATACGCAGTATTTT
CASSLNQGIGADTQYF
>TRBV9|-|-|TRBJ2-1
TGTGCCAGCAGCGGGGGGCGGAACTACAATGAGCAGTTCTTC
CASSGGRNYNEQFF
>TRBV3-1/TRBV3-2|-|-|TRBJ1-2
TGTGCCAGCAGCCAGGTACGGCAGGGGTTTGGCTATGGCTACACCTTC
CASSQVRQGFGYGYTF
>TRBV14|TRBD1|-|TRBJ2-7
TGTGCCAGCAGCCCGATGACAGGGGTTAGCGAGCAGTACTTC
CASSPMTGVSEQYF
>TRBV4-1|-|-|TRBJ1-1
TGCGCCAGCAGCCGGCTACAGAGCATGAACACTGAAGCTTTCTTT
CASSRLQSMNTEAFF
>TRBV5-6|TRBD2|once|TRBJ2-3
TGTGCCAGCAGCTTGTTGACTAGCGGGAGCTACACAGATACGCAGTATTTT
CASSLLTSGSYTDTQYF
>TRBV7-9|-|-|TRBJ1-2
TGTGCCAGCAGCTTAGGCTTGCGGGCAGAAGGACGATATGGCTACACCTTC
CASSLGLRAEGRYGYTF
>TRBV19|-|-|TRBJ1-2
TGTGCCAGTAGTATAGGGACAGCATATGGCTACACCTTC
CASSIGTAYGYTF
>TRBV6-5|-|-|TRBJ1-1
TGTGCCAGCAGTTACTTTATACAGGCGAAGAACACTGAAGCTTTCTTT
CASSYFIQAKNTEAFF
>TRBV9|-|-|TRBJ1-2
TGTGCCAGCAGCCCCGGGAGCCCCTATGGCTACACCTTC
CASSPGSPYGYTF
>TRBV10-3|TRBD1|once|TRBJ2-1
TGTGCCATCAGCCCCCGGGACAGGGACAATGAGCAGTTCTTC
CAISPRDRDNEQFF